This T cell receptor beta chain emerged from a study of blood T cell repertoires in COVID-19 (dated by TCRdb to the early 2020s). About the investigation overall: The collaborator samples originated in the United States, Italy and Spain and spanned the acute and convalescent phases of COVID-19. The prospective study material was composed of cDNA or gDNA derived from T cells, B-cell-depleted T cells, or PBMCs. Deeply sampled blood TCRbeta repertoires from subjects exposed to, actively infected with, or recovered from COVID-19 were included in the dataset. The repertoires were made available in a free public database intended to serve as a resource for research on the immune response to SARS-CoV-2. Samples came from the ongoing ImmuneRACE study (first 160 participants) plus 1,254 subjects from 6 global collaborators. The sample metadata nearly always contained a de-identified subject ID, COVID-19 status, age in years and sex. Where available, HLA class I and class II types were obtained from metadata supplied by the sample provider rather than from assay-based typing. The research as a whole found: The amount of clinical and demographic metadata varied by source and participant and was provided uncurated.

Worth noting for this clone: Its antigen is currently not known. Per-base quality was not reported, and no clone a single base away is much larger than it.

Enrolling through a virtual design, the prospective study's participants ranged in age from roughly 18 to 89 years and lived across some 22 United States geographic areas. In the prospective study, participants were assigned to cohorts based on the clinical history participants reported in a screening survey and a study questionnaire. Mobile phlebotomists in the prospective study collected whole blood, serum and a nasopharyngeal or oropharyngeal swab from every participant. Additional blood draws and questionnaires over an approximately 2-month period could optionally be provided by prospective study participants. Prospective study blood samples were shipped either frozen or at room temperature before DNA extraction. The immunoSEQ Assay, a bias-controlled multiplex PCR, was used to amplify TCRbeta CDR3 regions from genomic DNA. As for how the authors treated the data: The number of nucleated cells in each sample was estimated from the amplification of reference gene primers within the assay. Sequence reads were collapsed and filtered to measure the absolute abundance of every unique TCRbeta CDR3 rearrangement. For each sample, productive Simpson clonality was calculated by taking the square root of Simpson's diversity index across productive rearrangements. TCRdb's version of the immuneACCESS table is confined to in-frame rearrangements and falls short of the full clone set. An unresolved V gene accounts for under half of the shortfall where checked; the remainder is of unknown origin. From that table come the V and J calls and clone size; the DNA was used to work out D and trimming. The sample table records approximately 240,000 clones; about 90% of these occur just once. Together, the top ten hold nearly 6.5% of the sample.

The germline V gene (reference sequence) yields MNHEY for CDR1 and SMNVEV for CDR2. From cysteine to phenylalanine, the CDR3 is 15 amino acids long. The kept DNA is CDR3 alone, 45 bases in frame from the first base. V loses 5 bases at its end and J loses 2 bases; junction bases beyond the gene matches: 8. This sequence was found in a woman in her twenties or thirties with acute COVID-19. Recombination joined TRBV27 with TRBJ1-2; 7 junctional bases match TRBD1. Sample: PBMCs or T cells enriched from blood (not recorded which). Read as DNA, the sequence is TGTGCCAGCAGTCTGTTGACAGGGCCCAACTATGGCTACACCTTC. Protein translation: CASSLLTGPNYGYTF.